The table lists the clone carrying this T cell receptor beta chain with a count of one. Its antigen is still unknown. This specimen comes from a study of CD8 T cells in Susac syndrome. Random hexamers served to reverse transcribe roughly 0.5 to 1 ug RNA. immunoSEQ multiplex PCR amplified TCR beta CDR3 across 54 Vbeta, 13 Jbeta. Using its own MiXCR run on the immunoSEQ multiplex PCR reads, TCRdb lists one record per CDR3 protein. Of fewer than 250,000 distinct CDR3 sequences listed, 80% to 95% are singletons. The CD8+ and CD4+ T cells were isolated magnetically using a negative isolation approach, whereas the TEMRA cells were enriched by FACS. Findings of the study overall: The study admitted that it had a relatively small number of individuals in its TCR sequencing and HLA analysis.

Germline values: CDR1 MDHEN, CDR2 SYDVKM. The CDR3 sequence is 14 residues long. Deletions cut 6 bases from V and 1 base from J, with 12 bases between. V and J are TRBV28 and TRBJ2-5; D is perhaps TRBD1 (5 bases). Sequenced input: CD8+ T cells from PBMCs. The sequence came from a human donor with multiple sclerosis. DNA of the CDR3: TGTGCCAGCAGCCCGATAGACAGCCAAGAGACCCAGTACTTC. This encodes CASSPIDSQETQYF.